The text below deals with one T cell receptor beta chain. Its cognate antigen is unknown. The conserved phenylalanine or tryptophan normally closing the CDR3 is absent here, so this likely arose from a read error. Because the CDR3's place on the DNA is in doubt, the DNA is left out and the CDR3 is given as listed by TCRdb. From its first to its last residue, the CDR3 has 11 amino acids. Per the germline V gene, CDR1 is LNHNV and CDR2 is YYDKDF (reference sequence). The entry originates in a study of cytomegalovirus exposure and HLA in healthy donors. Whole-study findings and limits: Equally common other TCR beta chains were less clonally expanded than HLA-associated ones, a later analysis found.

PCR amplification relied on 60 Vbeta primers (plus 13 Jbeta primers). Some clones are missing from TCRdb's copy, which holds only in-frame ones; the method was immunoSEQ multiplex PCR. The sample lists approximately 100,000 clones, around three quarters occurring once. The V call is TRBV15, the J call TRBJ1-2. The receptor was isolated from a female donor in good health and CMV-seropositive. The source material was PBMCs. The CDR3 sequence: CATSRDQSREV.